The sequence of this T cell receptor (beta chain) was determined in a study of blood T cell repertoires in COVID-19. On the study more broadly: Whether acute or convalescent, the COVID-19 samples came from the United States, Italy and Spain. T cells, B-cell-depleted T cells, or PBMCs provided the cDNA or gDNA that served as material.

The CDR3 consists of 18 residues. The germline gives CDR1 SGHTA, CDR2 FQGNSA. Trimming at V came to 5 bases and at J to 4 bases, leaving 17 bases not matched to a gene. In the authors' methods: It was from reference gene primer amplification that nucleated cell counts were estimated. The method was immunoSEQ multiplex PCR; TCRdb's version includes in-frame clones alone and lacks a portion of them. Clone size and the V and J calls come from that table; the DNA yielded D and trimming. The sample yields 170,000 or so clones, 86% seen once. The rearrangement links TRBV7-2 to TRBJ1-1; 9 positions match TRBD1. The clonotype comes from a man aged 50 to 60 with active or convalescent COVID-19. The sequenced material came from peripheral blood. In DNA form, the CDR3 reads TGTGCCAGCAGCCTCACAACACTTGGACAGGGGTCGGTCACTGAAGCTTTCTTT. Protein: CASSLTTLGQGSVTEAFF.